The text below deals with one T cell receptor (beta chain). This record belongs to a study of blood T cell repertoires in COVID-19. As for the study in general: From the United States, Italy and Spain came samples of acute and convalescent COVID-19. PBMCs, B-cell-depleted T cells, or T cells were the source of the cDNA or gDNA that made up the material.

The length of the CDR3 is 16 residues. The V gene end was trimmed by 4 bases and the J gene end by 7 bases; junction bases not matched to a gene: 12. Germline V gene lookup returns CDR1 LGHDT and CDR2 YNNKEL (reference sequence). Libraries were prepared by immunoSEQ multiplex PCR; TCRdb keeps only in-frame clonotypes and omits some of them. The top ten clones hold roughly 8% of a sample with over 450,000 clones, 70% to 90% of them seen once. Seattle-derived patients entered the study during active infection and were followed longitudinally. V and J are TRBV3-1 (or the pseudogene TRBV3-2) and TRBJ2-1, with 8 nucleotides matching TRBD2. The source of this sequence is a woman aged 45-59 years with COVID-19, enrolled during active disease. The sequenced sample consisted of peripheral blood. The CDR3 DNA sequence: TGTGCCAGCAGCCCCCCGGGCAGCGGGGGTTGGAATGAGCAGTTCTTC. This encodes CASSPPGSGGWNEQFF.